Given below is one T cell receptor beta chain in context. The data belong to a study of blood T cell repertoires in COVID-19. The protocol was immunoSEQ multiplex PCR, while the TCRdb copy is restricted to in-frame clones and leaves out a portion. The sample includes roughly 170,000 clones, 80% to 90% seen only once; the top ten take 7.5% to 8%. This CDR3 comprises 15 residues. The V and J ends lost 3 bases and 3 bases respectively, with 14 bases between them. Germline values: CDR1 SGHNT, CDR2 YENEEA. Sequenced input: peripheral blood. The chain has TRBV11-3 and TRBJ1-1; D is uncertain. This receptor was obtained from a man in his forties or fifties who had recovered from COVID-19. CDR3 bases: TGTGCCAGCAGCTTTGAGACAACCGGCGACACTGAAGCTTTCTTT. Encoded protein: CASSFETTGDTEAFF.